This is a list of T cell receptor beta chains from one sample in a study of blood T cell repertoires in COVID-19. Some clones are missing from TCRdb's copy, which holds only in-frame ones; the method was immunoSEQ multiplex PCR. The sample lists about 440,000 clones, 90% occurring once. The sample was PBMCs or T cells enriched from blood (not recorded which). The receptors stem from a man aged 18 to 35 who had recovered from COVID-19. Both conserved end residues are part of each CDR3. D genes are given only for firm matches. Not all rows give a size; the values are once, few, many and, for expanded clones, a class.

-	TRBV11-2	few	TRBJ1-3	CASSFAGRGRNTIYF	TGTGCCAGCAGCTTCGCTGGGAGGGGCAGAAACACCATATATTTT
-	TRBV19	few	TRBJ1-6	CASSITVAYNSPLHF	TGTGCCAGTAGTATTACAGTTGCCTATAATTCACCCCTCCACTTT
TRBD1	TRBV19	-	TRBJ1-2	CASTKAVQGARGYGYTF	TGTGCCAGTACTAAAGCGGTACAGGGGGCACGAGGGTATGGCTACACCTTC
TRBD1	TRBV5-8	-	TRBJ1-2	CASSLGQGLTVYGYTF	TGTGCCAGCAGCCTAGGACAGGGCCTTACGGTCTATGGCTACACCTTC
-	TRBV5-5	-	TRBJ1-5	CASSPRTYQPQHF	TGTGCCAGCAGCCCTAGGACTTATCAGCCCCAGCATTTT
-	TRBV3-1/TRBV3-2	-	TRBJ1-3	CASSQVLQGRAGNTIYF	TGTGCCAGCAGCCAAGTACTGCAGGGGAGGGCTGGAAACACCATATATTTT
-	TRBV27	-	TRBJ2-7	CASSLSASYEQYF	TGTGCCAGCAGTTTATCGGCCTCCTACGAGCAGTACTTC
-	TRBV9	-	TRBJ1-1	CASSPPGDRGTEAFF	TGTGCCAGCAGCCCCCCAGGGGATCGGGGCACTGAAGCTTTCTTT
TRBD1	TRBV27	-	TRBJ1-5	CASSITGGRQPQHF	TGTGCCAGCAGCATAACAGGGGGCCGGCAGCCCCAGCATTTT
TRBD1	TRBV9	-	TRBJ1-6	CASSAGGSPLHF	TGTGCCAGCAGCGCAGGGGGTTCACCCCTCCACTTT
-	TRBV7-9	-	TRBJ2-7	CASRSHAGSRSEQYF	TGTGCCAGCAGATCTCACGCAGGTTCCCGTAGCGAGCAGTACTTC
-	TRBV28	-	TRBJ1-2	CASSSLGETYGYTF	TGTGCCAGCAGTTCCCTCGGAGAGACCTATGGCTACACCTTC
TRBD1	TRBV6-5	-	TRBJ2-1	CASSRGQVSYNEQFF	TGTGCCAGCAGTAGGGGACAGGTCTCTTACAATGAGCAGTTCTTC
-	TRBV7-9	-	TRBJ1-2	CASSPGWGREGAGYTF	TGTGCCAGCAGCCCAGGGTGGGGCAGGGAAGGCGCTGGCTACACCTTC
-	TRBV7-3	-	TRBJ2-1	CASSLIGSFNEQFF	TGTGCCAGCAGCTTAATTGGCTCATTCAATGAGCAGTTCTTC